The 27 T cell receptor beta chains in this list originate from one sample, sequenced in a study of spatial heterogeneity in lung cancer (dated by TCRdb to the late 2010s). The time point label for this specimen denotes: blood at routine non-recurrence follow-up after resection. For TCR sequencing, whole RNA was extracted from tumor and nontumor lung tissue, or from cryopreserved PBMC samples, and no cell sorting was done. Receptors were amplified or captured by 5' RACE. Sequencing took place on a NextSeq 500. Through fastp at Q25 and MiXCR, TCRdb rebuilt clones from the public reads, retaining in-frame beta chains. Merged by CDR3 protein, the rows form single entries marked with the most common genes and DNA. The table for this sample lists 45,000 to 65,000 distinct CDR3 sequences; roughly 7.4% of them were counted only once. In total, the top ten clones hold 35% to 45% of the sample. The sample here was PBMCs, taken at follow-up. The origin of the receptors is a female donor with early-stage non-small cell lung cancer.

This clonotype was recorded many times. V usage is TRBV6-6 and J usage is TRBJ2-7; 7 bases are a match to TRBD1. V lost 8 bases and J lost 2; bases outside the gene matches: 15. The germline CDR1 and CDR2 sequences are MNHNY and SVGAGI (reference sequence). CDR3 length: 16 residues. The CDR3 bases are TGTGCCAGCGGCCGACAGGGAAGGGGATATACCTACGAGCAGTACTTC. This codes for CASGRQGRGYTYEQYF.

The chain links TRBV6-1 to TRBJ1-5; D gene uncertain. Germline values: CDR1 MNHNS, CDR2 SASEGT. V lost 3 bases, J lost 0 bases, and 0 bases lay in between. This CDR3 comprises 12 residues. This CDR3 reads CASSDSNQPQHF. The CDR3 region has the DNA TGTGCCAGCAGTGATAGCAATCAGCCCCAGCATTTT.

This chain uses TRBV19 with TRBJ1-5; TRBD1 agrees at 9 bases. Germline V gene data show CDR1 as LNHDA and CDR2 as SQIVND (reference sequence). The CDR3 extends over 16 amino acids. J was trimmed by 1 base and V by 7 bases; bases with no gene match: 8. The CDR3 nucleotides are TGTGCCAGTATCCAAAAACAGGGGGCGAGCAATCAGCCCCAGCATTTT. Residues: CASIQKQGASNQPQHF.

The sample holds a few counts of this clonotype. CDR3 in amino acids: CASSQGGGTGELFF. The CDR3 DNA reads as TGTGCCAGCAGTCAGGGCGGTGGCACCGGGGAGCTGTTTTTT. V and J are TRBV2 and TRBJ2-2, with D tentatively TRBD1 (5 bases). This CDR3 is built from 14 residues. Germline-derived CDR1 and CDR2 are SNHLY and FYNNEI. Between the trimmed V and J ends, which lost 5 bases and 4 bases, there was a span of 11 bases. The whole variable domain, remainder taken from reference TRBV2 and TRBJ2-2, is EPEVTQTPSHQVTQMGQEVILRCVPISNHLYFYWYRQILGQKVEFLVSFYNNEISEKSEIFDDQFSVERPDGSNFTLKIRSTKLEDSAMYFCASSQGGGTGELFFGEGSRLTVL.

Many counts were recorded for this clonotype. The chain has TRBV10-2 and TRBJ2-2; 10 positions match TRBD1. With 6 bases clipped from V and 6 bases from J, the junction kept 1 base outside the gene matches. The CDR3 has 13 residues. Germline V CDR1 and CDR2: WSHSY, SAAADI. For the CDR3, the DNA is TGCGCCAGCAGCGGGACAGGGGCCGGGGAGCTGTTTTTT. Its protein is CASSGTGAGELFF.

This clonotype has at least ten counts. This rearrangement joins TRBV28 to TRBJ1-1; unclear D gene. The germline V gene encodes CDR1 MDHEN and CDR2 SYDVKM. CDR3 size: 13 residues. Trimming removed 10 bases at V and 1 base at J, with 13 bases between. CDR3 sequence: CATSTDPNTEAFF. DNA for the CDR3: TGTGCCACCAGCACCGACCCGAACACTGAAGCTTTCTTT.

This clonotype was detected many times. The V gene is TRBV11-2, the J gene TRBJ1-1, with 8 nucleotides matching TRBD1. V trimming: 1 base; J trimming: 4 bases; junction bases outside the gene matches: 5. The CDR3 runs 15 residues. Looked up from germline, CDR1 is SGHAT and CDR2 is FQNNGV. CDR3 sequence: CASSLARTGGTEAFF. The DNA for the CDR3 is TGTGCCAGCAGCTTAGCCAGAACAGGGGGCACTGAAGCTTTCTTT.

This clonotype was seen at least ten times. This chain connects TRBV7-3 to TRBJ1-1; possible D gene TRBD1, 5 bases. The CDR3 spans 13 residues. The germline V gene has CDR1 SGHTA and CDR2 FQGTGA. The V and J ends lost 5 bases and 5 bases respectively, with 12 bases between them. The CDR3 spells CASSGVGGTEAFF. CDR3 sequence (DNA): TGTGCCAGCAGCGGCGTGGGGGGAACTGAAGCTTTCTTT.

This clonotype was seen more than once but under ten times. The CDR3 loop is CASSEWTTSDTQYF. CDR3 bases: TGTGCCAGCAGTGAATGGACCACTTCAGATACGCAGTATTTT. The chain has TRBV25-1 and TRBJ2-3, with unresolved D. CDR1 is MGHDK and CDR2 is SYGVNS in the germline V gene. The V and J ends lost 1 base and 4 bases respectively, with 9 bases between them. There are 14 residues in the CDR3.

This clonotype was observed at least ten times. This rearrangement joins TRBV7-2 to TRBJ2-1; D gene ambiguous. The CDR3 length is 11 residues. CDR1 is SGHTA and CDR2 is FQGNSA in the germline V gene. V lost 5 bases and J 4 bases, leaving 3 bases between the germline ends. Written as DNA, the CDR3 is TGTGCCAGCAGCGTTTACAATGAGCAGTTCTTC. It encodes CASSVYNEQFF.

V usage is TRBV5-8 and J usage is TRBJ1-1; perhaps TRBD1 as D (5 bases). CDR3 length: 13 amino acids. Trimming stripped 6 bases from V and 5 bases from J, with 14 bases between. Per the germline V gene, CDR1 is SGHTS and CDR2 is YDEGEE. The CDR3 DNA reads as TGTGCCAGCACCCTCACGGGGGGGACTGAAGCTTTCTTT. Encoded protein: CASTLTGGTEAFF.

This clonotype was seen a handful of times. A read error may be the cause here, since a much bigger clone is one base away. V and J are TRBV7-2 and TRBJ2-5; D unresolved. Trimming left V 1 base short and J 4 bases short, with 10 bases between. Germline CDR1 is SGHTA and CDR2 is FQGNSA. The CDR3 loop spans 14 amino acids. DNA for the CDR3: TGTGCCAGCAGCTTAGGCGGCAGGACAGAGACCCAGTACTTC. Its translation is CASSLGGRTETQYF.

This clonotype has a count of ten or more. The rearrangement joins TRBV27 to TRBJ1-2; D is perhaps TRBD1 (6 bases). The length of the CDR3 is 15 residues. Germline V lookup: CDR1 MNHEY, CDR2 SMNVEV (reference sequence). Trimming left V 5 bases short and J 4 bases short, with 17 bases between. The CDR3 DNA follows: TGTGCCAGCAGTCCGTCGACAGGCTCCACCTATGGCTACACCTTC. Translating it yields CASSPSTGSTYGYTF.

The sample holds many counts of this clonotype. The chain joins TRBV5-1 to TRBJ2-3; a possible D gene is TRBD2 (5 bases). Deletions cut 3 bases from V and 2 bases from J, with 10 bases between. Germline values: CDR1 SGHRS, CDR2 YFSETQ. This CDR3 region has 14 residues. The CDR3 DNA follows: TGCGCCAGCAGCTCGGGGAATTTCACAGATACGCAGTATTTT. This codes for CASSSGNFTDTQYF.

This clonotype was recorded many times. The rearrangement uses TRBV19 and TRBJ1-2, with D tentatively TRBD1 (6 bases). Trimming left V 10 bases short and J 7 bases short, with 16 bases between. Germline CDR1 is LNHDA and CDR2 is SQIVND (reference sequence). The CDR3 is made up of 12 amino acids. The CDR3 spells CATKDSPSGYTF. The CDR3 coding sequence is TGTGCCACTAAGGACAGCCCGAGTGGCTACACCTTC.

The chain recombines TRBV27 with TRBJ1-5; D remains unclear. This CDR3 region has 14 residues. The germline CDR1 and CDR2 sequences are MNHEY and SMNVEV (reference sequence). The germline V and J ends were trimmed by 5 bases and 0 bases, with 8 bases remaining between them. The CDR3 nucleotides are TGTGCCAGCAGTATGAGGGATAGCAATCAGCCCCAGCATTTT. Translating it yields CASSMRDSNQPQHF.

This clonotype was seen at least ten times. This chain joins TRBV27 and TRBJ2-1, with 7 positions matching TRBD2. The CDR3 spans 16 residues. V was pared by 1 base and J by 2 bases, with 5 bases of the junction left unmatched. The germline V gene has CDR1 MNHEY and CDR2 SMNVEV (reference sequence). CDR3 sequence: CASSLYGGTTYNEQFF. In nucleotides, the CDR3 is TGTGCCAGCAGTTTATACGGGGGGACGACCTACAATGAGCAGTTCTTC.

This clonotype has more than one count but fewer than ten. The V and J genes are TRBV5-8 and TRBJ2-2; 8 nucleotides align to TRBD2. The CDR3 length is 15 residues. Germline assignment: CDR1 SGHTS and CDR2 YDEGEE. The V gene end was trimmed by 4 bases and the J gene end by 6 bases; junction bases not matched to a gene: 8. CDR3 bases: TGTGCCAGCAGCCCTTCGCGGGGGGTCGCCGGGGAGCTGTTTTTT. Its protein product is CASSPSRGVAGELFF.

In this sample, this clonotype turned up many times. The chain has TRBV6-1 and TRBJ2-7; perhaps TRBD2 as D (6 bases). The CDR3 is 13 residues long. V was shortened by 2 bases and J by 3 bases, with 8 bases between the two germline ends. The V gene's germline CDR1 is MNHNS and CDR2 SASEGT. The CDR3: CASSEWGGYEQYF. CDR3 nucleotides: TGTGCCAGCAGTGAATGGGGAGGCTACGAGCAGTACTTC.

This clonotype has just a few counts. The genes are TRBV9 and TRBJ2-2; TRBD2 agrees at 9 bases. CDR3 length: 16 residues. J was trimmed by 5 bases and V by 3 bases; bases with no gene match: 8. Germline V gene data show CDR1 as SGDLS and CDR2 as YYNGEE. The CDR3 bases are TGTGCCAGCAGCGGCGCGGGGGGGACTACAACCGGGGAGCTGTTTTTT. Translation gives CASSGAGGTTTGELFF.

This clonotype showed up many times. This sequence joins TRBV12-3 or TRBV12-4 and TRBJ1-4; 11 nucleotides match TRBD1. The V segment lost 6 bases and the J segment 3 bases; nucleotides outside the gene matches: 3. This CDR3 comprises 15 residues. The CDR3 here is CASRGTGGANEKLFF. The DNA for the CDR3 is TGTGCCAGCAGGGGGACAGGGGGAGCTAATGAAAAACTGTTTTTT.

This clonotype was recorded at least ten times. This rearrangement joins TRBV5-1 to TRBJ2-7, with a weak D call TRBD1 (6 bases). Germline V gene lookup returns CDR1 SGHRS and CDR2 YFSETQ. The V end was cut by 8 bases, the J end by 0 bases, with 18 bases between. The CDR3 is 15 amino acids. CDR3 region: CARVEQGTHSYEQYF. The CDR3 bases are TGCGCCAGAGTCGAACAGGGAACACACTCCTACGAGCAGTACTTC.

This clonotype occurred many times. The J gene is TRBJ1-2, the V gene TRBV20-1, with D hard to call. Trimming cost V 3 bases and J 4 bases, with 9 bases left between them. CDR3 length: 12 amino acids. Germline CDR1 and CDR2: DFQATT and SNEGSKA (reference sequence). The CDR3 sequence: CSASDLSYGYTF. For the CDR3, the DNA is TGCAGTGCTAGTGACCTGAGCTATGGCTACACCTTC.

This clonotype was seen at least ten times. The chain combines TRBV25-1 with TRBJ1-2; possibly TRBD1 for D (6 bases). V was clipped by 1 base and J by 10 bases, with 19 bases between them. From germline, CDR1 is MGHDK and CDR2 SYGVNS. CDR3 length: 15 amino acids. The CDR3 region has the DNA TGTGCCAGCAGTGAATCCGAGGGGGTAGTTCACGTCTACACCTTC. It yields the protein CASSESEGVVHVYTF.

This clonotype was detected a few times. The CDR3 is CSARDSWTALGQPQHF. In DNA form, the CDR3 reads TGCAGTGCTAGAGATTCGTGGACCGCCCTCGGACAGCCCCAGCATTTT. The chain carries TRBV20-1 and TRBJ1-5; D is ambiguous. The germline V gene has CDR1 DFQATT and CDR2 SNEGSKA (reference sequence). The CDR3 extends over 16 amino acids. Trimming removed 0 bases from V and 7 bases from J, with 19 bases in between.

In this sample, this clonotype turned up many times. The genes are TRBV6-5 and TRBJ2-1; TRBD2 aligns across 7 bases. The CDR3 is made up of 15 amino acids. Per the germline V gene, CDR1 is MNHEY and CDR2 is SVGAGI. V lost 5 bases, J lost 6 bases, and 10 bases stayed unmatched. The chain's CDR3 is CASSAGLGRVNEQFF. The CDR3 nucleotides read TGTGCCAGCAGTGCCGGACTAGGACGGGTCAATGAGCAGTTCTTC.

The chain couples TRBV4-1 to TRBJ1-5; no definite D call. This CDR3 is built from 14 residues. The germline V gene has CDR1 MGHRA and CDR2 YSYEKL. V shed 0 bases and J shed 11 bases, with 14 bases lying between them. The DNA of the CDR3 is TGCGCCAGCAGCCAAGATCTTGACACGTCGGCCCAGCATTTT. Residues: CASSQDLDTSAQHF.